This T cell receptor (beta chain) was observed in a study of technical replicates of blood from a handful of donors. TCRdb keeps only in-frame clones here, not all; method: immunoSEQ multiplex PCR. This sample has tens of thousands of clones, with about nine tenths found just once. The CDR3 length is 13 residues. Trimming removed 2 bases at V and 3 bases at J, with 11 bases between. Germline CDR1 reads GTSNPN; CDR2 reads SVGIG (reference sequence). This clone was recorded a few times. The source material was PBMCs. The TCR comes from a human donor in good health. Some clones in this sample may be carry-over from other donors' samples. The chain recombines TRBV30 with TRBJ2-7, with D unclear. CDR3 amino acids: CAWSWRRDYEQYF. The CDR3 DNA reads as TGTGCCTGGAGTTGGCGGAGAGACTACGAGCAGTACTTC.